One and the same sample provided the 8 T cell receptor beta chains below, sequenced in a study of post-analysis software for immune sequencing data. Overall study findings and caveats: Compared with controls, patients had more of about 5 TRBV segments, including TRBV5-6, TRBV5-1 and TRBV20-1.

Their cognate antigens are unknown. Sequencing libraries made from TCR beta cDNA carried unique molecular identifiers. TCRdb reanalysed the PCR reads using MiXCR and keeps one entry per CDR3 protein. The table records around 400,000 distinct CDR3 sequences, more than 30% of them present only once. Sample: blood. All receptors come from a girl aged 2-9 years with multiple sclerosis.

This chain connects TRBV12-3 or TRBV12-4 to TRBJ1-1, with D perhaps matching TRBD1 (5 bases). The CDR3 sequence is 14 residues long. The ends were cut back, 2 bases at V and 3 bases at J, with 10 bases in the middle. CDR3 nucleotides: TGTGCCAGCAGTTTACAGGGAGAGGACACTGAAGCTTTCTTT. This sequence encodes CASSLQGEDTEAFF.

The rearrangement links TRBV20-1 to TRBJ2-3; D is unclear. The CDR3 runs 14 residues. Between the trimmed V and J ends, which lost 3 bases and 5 bases, there was a span of 15 bases. The germline V gene has CDR1 DFQATT and CDR2 SNEGSKA (reference sequence). This CDR3 reads CSASDLAVLDTQYF. As DNA, the CDR3 is TGCAGTGCTAGTGACTTGGCAGTCTTAGATACGCAGTATTTT.

The genes are TRBV29-1 and TRBJ1-1, with 7 nucleotides matching TRBD1. CDR3 length equals 13 residues. Losses at the gene ends were 4 bases for V and 3 bases for J; bases not matched to a gene: 5. Germline assignment: CDR1 SQVTM and CDR2 ANQGSEA. The DNA for the CDR3 is TGCAGCGTTGGGGACAGCGGGTACACTGAAGCTTTCTTT. This translates into CSVGDSGYTEAFF.

This chain uses TRBV7-9 with TRBJ2-4, with a possible D match to TRBD1 (6 bases). The closer fit of TRBJ2-7 to the DNA end suggests the J call may be wrong. This CDR3 is built from 17 residues. Germline CDR1 is SEHNR and CDR2 is FQNEAQ (reference sequence). Written as DNA, the CDR3 is TGTGCCAGCAGCCCTAGGTTTCCGAGGGACATCTCCTACGAGCAGTACTTC. Translation gives CASSPRFPRDISYEQYF.

The V call is TRBV7-9, the J call TRBJ2-7; 10 bases agree with TRBD2. CDR3 length equals 13 residues. Germline V gives CDR1 SEHNR, CDR2 FQNEAQ (reference sequence). With V trimmed by 4 bases and J by 4 bases, 1 base remained unmatched. In DNA form, the CDR3 reads TGTGCCAGCAGCTGGACTAGCGGTTACGAGCAGTACTTC. Its protein product is CASSWTSGYEQYF. Using reference TRBV7-9 and TRBJ2-7 for the parts outside the CDR3, the full variable domain is DTGVSQNPRHKITKRGQNVTFRCDPISEHNRLYWYRQTLGQGPEFLTYFQNEAQLEKSRLLSDRFSAERPKGSFSTLEIQRTEQGDSAMYLCASSWTSGYEQYFGPGTRLTVT.

This clonotype was observed a few times. The rearrangement links TRBV5-1 to TRBJ1-2; possibly TRBD1 for D (5 bases). Germline CDR1 reads SGHRS; CDR2 reads YFSETQ. There are 14 residues in the CDR3. V was cut by 0 bases and J by 4 bases, with 10 bases left in between. This chain's CDR3 is CASSLVAQGYGYTF. CDR3 DNA: TGCGCCAGCAGCTTGGTAGCGCAGGGCTATGGCTACACCTTC.

The V and J genes are TRBV20-1 and TRBJ1-1, with D perhaps matching TRBD1 (6 bases). The CDR3 is made up of 13 amino acids. V lost 6 bases and J 1 base, leaving 12 bases between the germline ends. Germline V CDR1 and CDR2: DFQATT, SNEGSKA (reference sequence). CDR3 sequence: CSANRVTNTEAFF. In DNA, the CDR3 is TGCAGTGCGAACAGGGTCACGAACACTGAAGCTTTCTTT.

This clonotype was found once. One junction end disagrees with the germline gene, perhaps due to a read error. This chain uses TRBV20-1 with TRBJ1-2; D is unclear. The CDR3 has 14 amino acids. The germline V gene encodes CDR1 DFQATT and CDR2 SNEGSKA (reference sequence). The CDR3 reads CSATPGLANYGHTF. The CDR3 bases are TGCAGTGCTACCCCGGGCCTCGCTAACTATGGCCACACCTTC.